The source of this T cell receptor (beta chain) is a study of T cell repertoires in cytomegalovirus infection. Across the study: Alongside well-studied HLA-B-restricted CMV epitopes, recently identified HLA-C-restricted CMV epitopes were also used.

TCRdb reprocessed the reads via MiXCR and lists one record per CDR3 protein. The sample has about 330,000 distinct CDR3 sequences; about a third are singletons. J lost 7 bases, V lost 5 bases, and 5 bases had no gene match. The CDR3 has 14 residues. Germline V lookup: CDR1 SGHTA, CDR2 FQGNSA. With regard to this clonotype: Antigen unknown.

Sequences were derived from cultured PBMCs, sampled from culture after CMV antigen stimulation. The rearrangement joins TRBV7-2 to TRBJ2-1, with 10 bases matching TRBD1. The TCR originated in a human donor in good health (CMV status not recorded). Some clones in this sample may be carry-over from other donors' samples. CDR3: CASSQWTGGNEQFF. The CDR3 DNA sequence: TGTGCCAGCAGCCAGTGGACAGGGGGGAATGAGCAGTTCTTC.